Listed here are 14 T cell receptor beta chains from one sample, sequenced in a study of T cell repertoires in cytomegalovirus infection (dated by TCRdb to the late 2010s). The reads were generated on an Illumina HiSeq 1500. Clones were called with MiXCR by TCRdb after fastp trimmed the public reads at Q25, and only in-frame beta chains were retained. Each entry is one CDR3 protein sequence, shown with its most common DNA and genes. The sample data list approximately 250,000 distinct CDR3 sequences, and 6.5% of these were observed just once. The ten largest clonotypes hold around 6.5% of the sample. Sequences were obtained from PBMCs. These receptor sequences come from a human donor in good health (CMV status not recorded). Some clones in this sample may be carry-over from other donors' samples.

In this sample, this clonotype turned up many times. The chain couples TRBV7-2 to TRBJ2-5; D call uncertain. Trimming cost V 4 bases and J 6 bases, with 15 bases left between them. Germline CDR1 and CDR2: SGHTA and FQGNSA. The CDR3 contains 14 residues. CDR3 amino acids: CASSSSEAQKTQYF. The CDR3 DNA reads TGTGCCAGCAGCTCCAGTGAGGCTCAGAAGACCCAGTACTTC. Filled out from reference TRBV7-2 and TRBJ2-5, the complete variable domain reads GAGVSQSPSNKVTEKGKDVELRCDPISGHTALYWYRQSLGQGLEFLIYFQGNSAPDKSGLPSDRFSAERTGGSVSTLTIQRTQQEDSAVYLCASSSSEAQKTQYFGPGTRLLVL.

This clonotype occurred many times. The chain uses TRBV29-1 and TRBJ2-2; D is possibly TRBD1 (5 bases). V was pared by 7 bases and J by 1 base, with 13 bases between. The CDR3 sequence is 14 residues long. Looked up from germline, CDR1 is SQVTM and CDR2 is ANQGSEA. This chain's CDR3 is CSARRQGNTGELFF. The CDR3 DNA sequence: TGCAGCGCCAGAAGGCAGGGGAACACCGGGGAGCTGTTTTTT.

This clonotype was counted many times. This chain connects TRBV14 to TRBJ2-2, with 8 nucleotides matching TRBD1. The CDR3 spans 14 residues. V shed 6 bases and J 3 bases; nucleotides not matched to a gene: 3. Germline assignment: CDR1 SGHDN and CDR2 FVKESK. CDR3 nucleotides: TGTGCCAGCAGGCGGACAGGGTACACCGGGGAGCTGTTTTTT. Translation gives CASRRTGYTGELFF.

This clonotype was observed many times. In DNA, the CDR3 is TGTGCCAGCGCGGGACAGTCTAATGAAAAACTGTTTTTT. This translates into CASAGQSNEKLFF. This chain joins TRBV12-3 or TRBV12-4 and TRBJ1-4; 7 bases are a match to TRBD1. There are 13 residues in the CDR3. J lost 3 bases, V lost 8 bases, and 3 bases had no gene match.

This clonotype was seen ten or more times. The chain has TRBV7-2 and TRBJ1-6; D may be TRBD1 (5 bases). This CDR3 has 12 residues. Germline values: CDR1 SGHTA, CDR2 FQGNSA. V was clipped by 6 bases and J by 11 bases, with 11 bases between them. The CDR3 nucleotides are TGTGCCAGCAGTTCGGGGCTGGCACCCCTCCACTTT. It yields the protein CASSSGLAPLHF.

This clonotype was counted many times. This chain joins TRBV5-1 and TRBJ2-1, with D unresolved. Looked up from germline, CDR1 is SGHRS and CDR2 is YFSETQ. This CDR3 spans 17 amino acids. V was trimmed by 1 base and J by 0 bases, leaving 14 bases between them. CDR3 sequence reads: CASSLSGPASSYNEQFF. The CDR3, as DNA: TGCGCCAGCAGCTTGTCCGGACCGGCGAGCTCCTACAATGAGCAGTTCTTC.

This clonotype was seen ten or more times. The chain has TRBV7-2 and TRBJ2-3; 7 bases are shared with TRBD2. Germline CDR1 reads SGHTA; CDR2 reads FQGNSA. The length of the CDR3 is 15 residues. J lost 1 base, V lost 5 bases, and 6 bases had no gene match. CDR3 sequence: CASSGGGTRTDTQYF. In DNA form, the CDR3 reads TGTGCCAGCAGCGGGGGGGGAACCCGCACAGATACGCAGTATTTT.

This clonotype was picked up many times. The V and J genes are TRBV5-1 and TRBJ2-1; D is unresolved. Trimming cost V 5 bases and J 1 base, with 16 bases left between them. Germline CDR1 reads SGHRS; CDR2 reads YFSETQ. The CDR3 consists of 16 residues. The CDR3 DNA reads TGCGCCAGCAGACACAGCCTCTCACTATCCTACAATGAGCAGTTCTTC. Translating it yields CASRHSLSLSYNEQFF.

This clonotype was found many times. V usage is TRBV6-4 and J usage is TRBJ2-3; D may correspond to TRBD1 or TRBD2 (5 bases each). Germline V CDR1 and CDR2: MRHNA, SNTAGT. Trimming shortened V by 0 bases and J by 2 bases, and 9 bases separated the two germline ends. This CDR3 is built from 15 residues. The CDR3 coding sequence is TGTGCCAGCAGTGACTCTGGGACGAACACAGATACGCAGTATTTT. It is translated as CASSDSGTNTDTQYF.

This clonotype was counted at least ten times. The CDR3 reads CASSRDSLLYNEQFF. Here the CDR3 DNA reads TGTGCCAGCAGCCGAGACTCGCTACTCTACAATGAGCAGTTCTTC. The chain joins TRBV11-3 to TRBJ2-1; no clear D gene. V gave up 5 bases and J gave up 3 bases, with 14 bases separating them. The CDR3 length is 15 residues. Germline V gives CDR1 SGHNT, CDR2 YENEEA.

This clonotype was counted at least ten times. The rearrangement uses TRBV18 and TRBJ1-1; D is perhaps TRBD1 (5 bases). CDR3 size: 14 residues. The ends were cut back, 4 bases at V and 1 base at J, with 10 bases in the middle. The germline CDR1 and CDR2 sequences are KGHSH and LQKENI. In DNA form, the CDR3 reads TGTGCCAGCTCACAAGGGCAGGGGAACACTGAAGCTTTCTTT. Translating gives CASSQGQGNTEAFF.

Regarding this clonotype: This sequence may be a read error, since a much larger clone differs from it by one base. J is TRBJ2-4 and V is TRBV6-2 or TRBV6-3; D unresolved. The germline CDR1 and CDR2 sequences are MNHEY and SVGEGT. The CDR3 spans 13 residues. CDR3 bases: TGTGCCAGCAGTTACTCTGGGCGAAACAATCAGTACTTC. It specifies CASSYSGRNNQYF.

This clonotype has a count of ten or more. The rearrangement uses TRBV27 and TRBJ1-5; D gene ambiguous. The V and J ends lost 5 bases and 4 bases respectively, with 18 bases between them. CDR1 is MNHEY, CDR2 SMNVEV, per germline (reference sequence). The CDR3 extends over 16 amino acids. CDR3 protein: CASSPLMRAENQPQHF. The CDR3 nucleotides are TGTGCCAGCAGTCCCCTGATGAGGGCCGAGAATCAGCCCCAGCATTTT.

This clonotype was detected many times. The chain carries TRBV14 and TRBJ1-1, with D unresolved. Germline-derived CDR1 and CDR2 are SGHDN and FVKESK. V lost 0 bases and J lost 1, with 12 bases in between. The CDR3 covers 16 residues. In nucleotides, the CDR3 is TGTGCCAGCAGCCAAGACCTGAGTAGGTGGAACACTGAAGCTTTCTTT. Encoded protein: CASSQDLSRWNTEAFF.